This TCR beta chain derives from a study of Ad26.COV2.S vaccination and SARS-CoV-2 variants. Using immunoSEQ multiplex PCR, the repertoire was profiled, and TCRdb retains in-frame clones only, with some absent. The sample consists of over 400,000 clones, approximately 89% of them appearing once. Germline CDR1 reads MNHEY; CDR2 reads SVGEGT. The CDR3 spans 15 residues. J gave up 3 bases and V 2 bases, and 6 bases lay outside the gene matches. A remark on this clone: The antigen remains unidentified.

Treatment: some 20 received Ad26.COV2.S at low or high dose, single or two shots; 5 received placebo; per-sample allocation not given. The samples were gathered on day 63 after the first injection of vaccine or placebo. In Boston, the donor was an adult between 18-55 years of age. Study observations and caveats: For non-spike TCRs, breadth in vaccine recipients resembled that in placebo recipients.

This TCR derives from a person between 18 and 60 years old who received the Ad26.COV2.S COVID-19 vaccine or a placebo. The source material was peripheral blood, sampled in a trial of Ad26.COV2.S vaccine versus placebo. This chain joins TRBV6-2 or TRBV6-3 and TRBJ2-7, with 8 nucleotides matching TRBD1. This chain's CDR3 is CASSYQGTGNYEQYF. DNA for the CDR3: TGTGCCAGCAGTTACCAAGGGACAGGTAACTACGAGCAGTACTTC.